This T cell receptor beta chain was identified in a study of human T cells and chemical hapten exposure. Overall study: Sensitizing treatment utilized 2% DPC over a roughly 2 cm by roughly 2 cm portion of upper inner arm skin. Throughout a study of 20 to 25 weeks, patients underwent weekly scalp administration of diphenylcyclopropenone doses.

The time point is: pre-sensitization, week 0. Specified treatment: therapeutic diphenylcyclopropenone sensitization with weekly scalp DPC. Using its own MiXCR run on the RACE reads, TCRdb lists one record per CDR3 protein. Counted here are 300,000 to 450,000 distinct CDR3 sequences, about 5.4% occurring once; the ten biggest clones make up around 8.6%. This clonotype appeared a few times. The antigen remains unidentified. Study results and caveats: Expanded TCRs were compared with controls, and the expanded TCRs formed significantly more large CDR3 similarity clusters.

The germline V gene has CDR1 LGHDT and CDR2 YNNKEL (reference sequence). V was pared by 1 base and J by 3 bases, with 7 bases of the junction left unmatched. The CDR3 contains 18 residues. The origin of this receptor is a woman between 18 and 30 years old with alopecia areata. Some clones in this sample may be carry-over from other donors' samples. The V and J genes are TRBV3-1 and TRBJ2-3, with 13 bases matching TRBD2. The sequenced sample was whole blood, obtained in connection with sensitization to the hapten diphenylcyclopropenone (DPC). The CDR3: CASSQVFTSGGATDTQYF. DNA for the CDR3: TGTGCCAGCAGCCAAGTCTTTACTAGCGGGGGGGCTACAGATACGCAGTATTTT.